The present entry profiles one TCR beta chain with its context. It lacks a known antigen. No much larger clone is present one base from it, and per-base qualities are unavailable. Library preparation used the immunoSEQ multiplex PCR assay. Imported from immuneACCESS, the table was reduced by TCRdb to in-frame sequences with V and J called. These copies leave out some clones; in studies compared against another copy, an unresolved V gene accounts for under half, and the cause of the remainder is not known. The sample has roughly 60,000 clones on record, less than 90% of them singletons. In total, the top ten clones hold around 5% of the sample. The data were obtained in a study of technical replicates of blood from a few donors (dated by TCRdb to about 2017). According to the germline V gene, CDR1 reads MGHRA and CDR2 reads YSYEKL. V was cut back by 6 bases and J by 4 bases, leaving a gap of 12 bases between them. Including cysteine and phenylalanine, the CDR3 has 13 amino acids. Of the read, only the CDR3 DNA is kept; its 39 bases are in frame from base 1.

Sequencing input: PBMCs. This receptor was taken from a human donor in good health. Some clones in this sample may be carry-over from other donors' samples. The V and J genes are TRBV4-1 and TRBJ1-1; TRBD1 is a possible D gene, resting on 6 matching bases. The bases are TGCGCCAGCAGGGGGGACACCTCCACTGAAGCTTTCTTT. Its translation reads: CASRGDTSTEAFF.